A single sample gave rise to the 11 T cell receptor beta chains below, sequenced in a study of shared clonotypes between healthy human individuals. Profiling relied on immunoSEQ multiplex PCR, and the TCRdb table lists in-frame clones only, not all of them. The sample comprises about 1.5 million clones, around 97% of which are singletons, and roughly 1.2% rests with the top ten. The source material was naive CD4+ T cells sorted from blood. The subset here: CD45RA+ positively selected. Every receptor here comes from a man aged 30 to 39 in good health.

The rearrangement uses TRBV29-1 and TRBJ1-1, with 7 bases lining up with TRBD1. J lost 3 bases, V lost 7 bases, and 14 bases had no gene match. This CDR3 comprises 15 residues. Germline values: CDR1 SQVTM, CDR2 ANQGSEA. The CDR3 sequence: CSAKSPGQAHTEAFF. CDR3 DNA sequence: TGCAGCGCCAAAAGCCCCGGACAGGCCCACACTGAAGCTTTCTTT.

V and J are TRBV7-9 and TRBJ2-2, with no clear D. This CDR3 comprises 16 residues. From germline, CDR1 is SEHNR and CDR2 FQNEAQ (reference sequence). The germline V and J ends were trimmed by 1 base and 1 base, with 10 bases remaining between them. The CDR3 DNA reads as TGTGCCAGCAGCTTAGGTGGTACAGTGAACACCGGGGAGCTGTTTTTT. It yields the protein CASSLGGTVNTGELFF.

About this clone: At the DNA level, this CDR3 is encoded by other sequences in the same sample as well. The rearrangement joins TRBV15 to TRBJ2-1, with D hard to call. The CDR3 loop spans 13 amino acids. Trimming left V 0 bases short and J 3 bases short, with 3 bases between. The germline V gene has CDR1 LNHNV and CDR2 YYDKDF (reference sequence). CDR3: CATSRDSYNEQFF. For the CDR3, the DNA is TGTGCCACCAGCAGAGACAGCTACAATGAGCAGTTCTTC.

This clone was picked up a small number of times. The rearrangement links TRBV19 to TRBJ1-5; possibly TRBD1 for D (6 bases). This CDR3 contains 15 residues. Germline CDR1 reads LNHDA; CDR2 reads SQIVND (reference sequence). V gave up 6 bases and J gave up 2 bases, with 14 bases separating them. DNA for the CDR3: TGTGCCAGTAGCACAGACAGGTTCGGCAATCAGCCCCAGCATTTT. Translated, it gives CASSTDRFGNQPQHF.

This clone came up once. The genes are TRBV4-3 and TRBJ1-5; D is uncertain. The V gene's germline CDR1 is LGHNA and CDR2 YSLEER. Trimming shortened V by 0 bases and J by 11 bases, and 17 bases separated the two germline ends. The CDR3 spans 15 residues. Here the CDR3 reads CASSQDNVGYASQHF. DNA for the CDR3: TGCGCCAGCAGCCAAGATAATGTGGGGTATGCCTCCCAGCATTTT.

This sequence joins TRBV7-2 and TRBJ2-3, with 10 bases that match TRBD1. Germline V gene data show CDR1 as SGHTA and CDR2 as FQGNSA. This CDR3 region has 16 residues. The V and J ends lost 1 base and 6 bases, in that order; junction bases with no gene match: 7. The CDR3 loop reads CASSLGDRGRWDTQYF. CDR3 bases: TGTGCCAGCAGCTTAGGCGACAGGGGGCGCTGGGATACGCAGTATTTT. The full variable domain, with the rest looked up from reference TRBV7-2 and TRBJ2-3, is GAGVSQSPSNKVTEKGKDVELRCDPISGHTALYWYRQSLGQGLEFLIYFQGNSAPDKSGLPSDRFSAERTGGSVSTLTIQRTQQEDSAVYLCASSLGDRGRWDTQYFGPGTRLTVL.

J is TRBJ2-2 and V is TRBV10-2; D may match TRBD1 or TRBD2 (5 bases each). V shed 5 bases and J shed 1 base, with 11 bases lying between them. The CDR3 totals 15 residues. Germline loops: CDR1 WSHSY, CDR2 SAAADI. Written as DNA, the CDR3 is TGCGCCAGCAGTACCGGGACCAGGAACACCGGGGAGCTGTTTTTT. This encodes CASSTGTRNTGELFF.

This clone was recorded once. Other DNA sequences within the sample encode an identical CDR3. The DNA of the CDR3 is TGTGCCAGCAGCTTAGGGCGGGGGAGCTCCTACAATGAGCAGTTCTTC. Its translation: CASSLGRGSSYNEQFF. The V and J genes are TRBV11-2 and TRBJ2-1, with 7 bases fitting TRBD2. V lost 1 base and J lost 0; bases outside the gene matches: 3. Germline lookup yields CDR1 SGHAT and CDR2 FQNNGV. The CDR3 is 16 amino acids.

Written as DNA, the CDR3 is TGTGCCAGCAGCCCCAGGGGTCAGGGTAGCTCCTACGAGCAGTACTTC. Protein product: CASSPRGQGSSYEQYF. The chain joins TRBV9 to TRBJ2-7; tentatively, D is TRBD1 (6 bases). CDR1 and CDR2 (germline): SGDLS, YYNGEE. The ends were cut back, 4 bases at V and 0 bases at J, with 17 bases in the middle. The CDR3 length is 16 residues.

The chain recombines TRBV4-2 with TRBJ1-4; D is possibly TRBD1 (6 bases). CDR1 and CDR2 (germline): LGHNA, YNFKEQ. The length of the CDR3 is 17 residues. Trimming left V 1 base short and J 7 bases short, with 19 bases between. The CDR3 region has the DNA TGTGCCAGCAGCCAAGTTCTGGGGGGCAGGGGCATTGAAAAACTGTTTTTT. Its protein is CASSQVLGGRGIEKLFF.

The J gene is TRBJ2-4, the V gene TRBV6-1; D is ambiguous. The germline V gene has CDR1 MNHNS and CDR2 SASEGT. Trimming stripped 0 bases from V and 0 bases from J, with 3 bases between. This CDR3 has 14 amino acids. DNA for the CDR3: TGTGCCAGCAGTGAAGCGGGAGCCAAAAACATTCAGTACTTC. It translates to CASSEAGAKNIQYF.